These 28 T cell receptor beta chains were all obtained from the same sample, sequenced in a study of blood T cell repertoires in COVID-19. Clones were sequenced by immunoSEQ multiplex PCR, and TCRdb holds only the in-frame ones, with some missing. In the table there are some 150,000 clones, 70% to 90% of which are singletons. The sequencing input was peripheral blood. These TCRs come from a human donor with acute or convalescent COVID-19. The donor label of this sample is uncertain.

The chain links TRBV2 to TRBJ1-4; D possibly corresponds to TRBD1 (5 bases). This CDR3 spans 15 amino acids. The ends were cut back, 3 bases at V and 4 bases at J, with 12 bases in the middle. Germline CDR1 is SNHLY and CDR2 is FYNNEI. CDR3 nucleotides: TGTGCCAGCAGTGACCCCAAGGGGAATAATGAAAAACTGTTTTTT. Translated, it gives CASSDPKGNNEKLFF.

The chain combines TRBV6-5 with TRBJ2-7; no clear D gene. Trimming left V 0 bases short and J 6 bases short, with 15 bases between. The germline V gene has CDR1 MNHEY and CDR2 SVGAGI. There are 15 residues in the CDR3. The CDR3: CASSYSEVLAGEQYF. CDR3 sequence (DNA): TGTGCCAGCAGTTACTCAGAGGTACTGGCCGGCGAGCAGTACTTC.

V gene TRBV11-3 combines with J gene TRBJ2-2; 7 bases are shared with TRBD1. V shed 8 bases, J shed 0 bases, and the junction held 9 bases outside the gene matches. This CDR3 spans 16 amino acids. The germline V gene has CDR1 SGHNT and CDR2 YENEEA. CDR3 DNA sequence: TGTGCCAGCCAAGGGACCGGGACAGCGAACACCGGGGAGCTGTTTTTT. Translated, it gives CASQGTGTANTGELFF.

This rearrangement joins TRBV2 to TRBJ1-1, with 8 bases identical to TRBD1. V dropped 5 bases and J dropped 1; count of bases not matched to a gene: 6. Germline CDR1 is SNHLY and CDR2 is FYNNEI. CDR3 length equals 15 residues. In nucleotides, the CDR3 is TGTGCCAGCAGTCCCAGGGGGCTAGAGAACACTGAAGCTTTCTTT. Protein: CASSPRGLENTEAFF.

The V and J genes are TRBV28 and TRBJ1-5; D remains ambiguous. Germline V lookup: CDR1 MDHEN, CDR2 SYDVKM. This CDR3 comprises 15 residues. Deletions cut 0 bases from V and 7 bases from J, with 13 bases between. Written as DNA, the CDR3 is TGTGCCAGCAGTTTATGGGCGCAGGTTCAACAGCCCCAGCATTTT. It yields the protein CASSLWAQVQQPQHF.

V gene TRBV7-2 combines with J gene TRBJ2-5, with 11 bases aligning to TRBD1. The V segment lost 5 bases and the J segment 5 bases; nucleotides outside the gene matches: 1. CDR3 length equals 13 residues. Germline V gives CDR1 SGHTA, CDR2 FQGNSA. DNA of the CDR3: TGTGCCAGCAGCCGGGACAGGGGGGAGACCCAGTACTTC. Translating it yields CASSRDRGETQYF.

The chain combines TRBV20-1 with TRBJ2-5; the match to TRBD2 covers 7 bases. The V and J ends lost 5 bases and 5 bases, in that order; junction bases with no gene match: 2. The CDR3 totals 11 residues. In germline, CDR1 is DFQATT, CDR2 SNEGSKA (reference sequence). CDR3 loop: CSAWGGETQYF. In nucleotides, the CDR3 is TGCAGTGCTTGGGGGGGGGAGACCCAGTACTTC.

This rearrangement joins TRBV4-3 to TRBJ1-6; D not certain. CDR1 and CDR2 (germline): LGHNA, YSLEER. V dropped 4 bases and J dropped 0 bases, with 13 bases sitting between them. The CDR3 has 17 residues. This CDR3 reads CASSLSGGHSYNSPLHF. The CDR3 DNA follows: TGCGCCAGCAGCCTCAGCGGCGGCCACTCCTATAATTCACCCCTCCACTTT.

The chain uses TRBV5-6 and TRBJ2-4, with a tentative D call TRBD2 (5 bases). Trimming removed 1 base at V and 15 bases at J, with 17 bases between. The CDR3 covers 13 residues. Germline CDR1 and CDR2: SGHDT and YYEEEE. The CDR3 sequence is CASSLSTDWIWYF. The CDR3 DNA follows: TGTGCCAGCAGCTTGTCGACGGACTGGATTTGGTACTTC.

The chain employs TRBV7-9 and TRBJ2-3; TRBD2 is a possible D gene (5 bases). This CDR3 is 14 amino acids long. Germline CDR1 SEHNR, CDR2 FQNEAQ (reference sequence). V was trimmed by 1 base and J by 5 bases, leaving 10 bases between them. The CDR3 reads CASSLDGAGDTQYF. The CDR3 nucleotides read TGTGCCAGCAGCTTAGACGGTGCGGGAGATACGCAGTATTTT.

The chain carries TRBV18 and TRBJ1-2; 7 bases align to TRBD1. Germline assignment: CDR1 KGHSH and CDR2 LQKENI. The CDR3 length is 16 residues. V trimming: 3 bases; J trimming: 3 bases; junction bases outside the gene matches: 10. The CDR3 loop reads CASSPIRQGSDYGYTF. The CDR3 DNA reads TGTGCCAGCTCACCTATCCGACAGGGCTCCGACTATGGCTACACCTTC. Complete variable domain (other parts from reference TRBV18 and TRBJ1-2): NAGVMQNPRHLVRRRGQEARLRCSPMKGHSHVYWYRQLPEEGLKFMVYLQKENIIDESGMPKERFSAEFPKEGPSILRIQQVVRGDSAAYFCASSPIRQGSDYGYTFGSGTRLTVV.

This rearrangement joins TRBV5-1 to TRBJ2-3; D may be TRBD1 (5 bases). The V end was cut by 4 bases, the J end by 2 bases, with 14 bases between. The CDR3 is 15 amino acids. Germline V lookup: CDR1 SGHRS, CDR2 YFSETQ. This CDR3 reads CASSLWTKFTDTQYF. CDR3 bases: TGCGCCAGCAGCCTGTGGACAAAATTCACAGATACGCAGTATTTT.

The CDR3 sequence: CASGSATGGGETQYF. In DNA form, the CDR3 reads TGTGCTAGTGGTTCTGCGACAGGGGGCGGAGAGACCCAGTACTTC. V is TRBV12-5 and J is TRBJ2-5, with 10 bases matching TRBD1. This CDR3 is built from 15 residues. V lost 4 bases and J lost 4; bases outside the gene matches: 6. Looked up from germline, CDR1 is LGHNT and CDR2 is FRNRAP.

This clone was detected only once. The chain links TRBV6-5 to TRBJ2-5; TRBD1 agrees at 7 bases. The ends lost 6 bases at V and 2 bases at J; junction bases unmatched: 6. This CDR3 comprises 14 residues. Per the germline V gene, CDR1 is MNHEY and CDR2 is SVGAGI. This CDR3 reads CASSPGTAQETQYF. DNA of the CDR3: TGTGCCAGCAGCCCCGGGACAGCACAAGAGACCCAGTACTTC.

The chain has TRBV27 and TRBJ2-1; TRBD1 agrees at 8 bases. The V segment lost 0 bases and the J segment 6 bases; nucleotides outside the gene matches: 10. The CDR3 has 17 residues. Looked up from germline, CDR1 is MNHEY and CDR2 is SMNVEV (reference sequence). The DNA of the CDR3 is TGTGCCAGCAGTTTATCGATTTCAGGACAGGGTTTCAATGAGCAGTTCTTC. Protein product: CASSLSISGQGFNEQFF.

The chain has TRBV9 and TRBJ2-1; no clear D. Trimming stripped 4 bases from V and 7 bases from J, with 12 bases between. The germline V gene encodes CDR1 SGDLS and CDR2 YYNGEE. The CDR3 is 13 amino acids. The CDR3 DNA sequence: TGTGCCAGCAGCCCTAGTATGTGGAATGAGCAGTTCTTC. Encoded protein: CASSPSMWNEQFF.

This chain joins TRBV10-3 and TRBJ1-4; maybe TRBD1 (5 bases). Trimming cost V 3 bases and J 3 bases, with 11 bases left between them. The CDR3 totals 15 residues. Germline V gene sequence: CDR1 ENHRY, CDR2 SYGVKD. In nucleotides, the CDR3 is TGTGCCATCAGTGAACGGGCAGGGCCTAATGAAAAACTGTTTTTT. It specifies CAISERAGPNEKLFF.

This sequence joins TRBV27 and TRBJ1-6, with D tentatively TRBD1 (6 bases). The CDR3 contains 15 residues. CDR1 is MNHEY, CDR2 SMNVEV, per germline (reference sequence). With 6 bases removed from V and 7 bases from J, the gap between germline ends came to 16 bases. In DNA form, the CDR3 reads TGTGCCAGCAGAGAACCGGGACACGTGAATTCACCCCTCCACTTT. Translating it yields CASREPGHVNSPLHF.

The count of this clone is one. The CDR3 coding sequence is TGTGCCACCAGTGACGACCGGGGGGCCAAAAACATTCAGTACTTC. Amino acid sequence: CATSDDRGAKNIQYF. The rearrangement joins TRBV24-1 to TRBJ2-4; possibly TRBD2 for D (6 bases). The CDR3 consists of 15 residues. Looked up from germline, CDR1 is KGHDR and CDR2 is SFDVKD. With 4 bases removed from V and 1 base from J, the gap between germline ends came to 10 bases.

The chain couples TRBV20-1 to TRBJ1-5, with TRBD1 matching over 8 bases. Trimming cost V 3 bases and J 6 bases; bases outside gene matches: 4. Germline V gene lookup returns CDR1 DFQATT and CDR2 SNEGSKA (reference sequence). The CDR3 runs to 13 residues. The CDR3, as DNA: TGCAGTGCTAGTGGACAGGGACGTCAGCCCCAGCATTTT. Translated, it gives CSASGQGRQPQHF.

The chain employs TRBV5-1 and TRBJ2-1; 16 nucleotides align to TRBD2. This CDR3 contains 14 residues. Germline V gene sequence: CDR1 SGHRS, CDR2 YFSETQ. J lost 15 bases, V lost 4 bases, and 7 bases had no gene match. CDR3 DNA: TGCGCCAGCAGCCCGGGACTAGCGGGGGGGGTCCTGTTCTTC. Its translation is CASSPGLAGGVLFF.

The chain has TRBV20-1 and TRBJ2-7, with D possibly TRBD2 on 6 matching bases. V was trimmed by 3 bases and J by 3 bases, leaving 18 bases between them. The CDR3 sequence is 15 residues long. Per germline, CDR1 DFQATT and CDR2 SNEGSKA (reference sequence). In DNA form, the CDR3 reads TGCAGTGCTAGTCTTGTGCGGGACTCCTGCTACGAGCAGTACGTC. Translating it yields CSASLVRDSCYEQYV.

CDR3 sequence (DNA): TGTGCCAGCAGTTCGTGGCAGGGCAGCAATCAGCCCCAGCATTTT. It codes for CASSSWQGSNQPQHF. This chain links TRBV6-5 with TRBJ1-5, with D tentatively TRBD1 (5 bases). This CDR3 has 15 amino acids. Germline CDR1 MNHEY, CDR2 SVGAGI. Trimming took 4 bases from V and 1 from J, leaving 11 bases between them.

This clone is medium-sized by share. The chain uses TRBV28 and TRBJ1-5; a possible D gene is TRBD1 (5 bases). V was clipped by 2 bases and J by 4 bases, with 9 bases between them. CDR3 size: 14 residues. Germline V gives CDR1 MDHEN, CDR2 SYDVKM. The CDR3 DNA is TGTGCCAGCAGTTTACAGGGTGAGAATCAGCCCCAGCATTTT. It encodes CASSLQGENQPQHF.

The chain joins TRBV27 to TRBJ2-3; 11 bases line up with TRBD2. Trimming at V came to 6 bases and at J to 2 bases, leaving 7 bases not matched to a gene. This CDR3 contains 16 residues. Germline V gene data show CDR1 as MNHEY and CDR2 as SMNVEV (reference sequence). The CDR3 DNA reads TGTGCCAGCAGCTTGGGTAGCGGGAGGGTCACAGATACGCAGTATTTT. This gives the protein CASSLGSGRVTDTQYF.

The V and J genes are TRBV11-1 and TRBJ1-4; no definite D call. Deletions cut 4 bases from V and 0 bases from J, with 6 bases between. The germline V gene encodes CDR1 SGHAT and CDR2 FQDESV (reference sequence). The CDR3 sequence is 14 residues long. The CDR3 DNA reads TGTGCCAGCAGCTACGGGGCAACTAATGAAAAACTGTTTTTT. This sequence encodes CASSYGATNEKLFF.

This clone was seen just once. The rearrangement joins TRBV18 to TRBJ1-4; D uncertain. The length of the CDR3 is 16 residues. V was trimmed by 2 bases and J by 3 bases, leaving 13 bases between them. Germline V lookup: CDR1 KGHSH, CDR2 LQKENI. The chain's CDR3 is CASSPDLVAANEKLFF. The CDR3 nucleotides read TGTGCCAGCTCACCAGATTTGGTCGCGGCTAATGAAAAACTGTTTTTT.

As concerns this clone: This CDR3 is also generated by other DNA sequences in the sample. CDR3: CASSQDRGTEAFF. CDR3 bases: TGCGCCAGCAGCCAAGACAGGGGCACTGAAGCTTTCTTT. The chain has TRBV4-1 and TRBJ1-1; tentative D call: TRBD1 (6 bases). V dropped 0 bases and J dropped 4 bases, with 6 bases sitting between them. Germline V gene lookup returns CDR1 MGHRA and CDR2 YSYEKL. This CDR3 is 13 amino acids long.